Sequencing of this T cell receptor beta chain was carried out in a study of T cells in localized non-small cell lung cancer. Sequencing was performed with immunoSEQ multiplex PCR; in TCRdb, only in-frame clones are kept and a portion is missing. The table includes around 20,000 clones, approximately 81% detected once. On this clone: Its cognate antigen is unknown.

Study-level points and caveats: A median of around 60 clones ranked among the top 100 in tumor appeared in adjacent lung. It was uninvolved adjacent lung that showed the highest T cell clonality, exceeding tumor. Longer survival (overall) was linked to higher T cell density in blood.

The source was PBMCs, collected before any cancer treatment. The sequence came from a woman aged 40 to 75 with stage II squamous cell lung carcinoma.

CDR3 region: CASSLGQGFVYGYTF. For the CDR3, the DNA is TGCGCCAGCAGCTTGGGACAGGGGTTCGTCTATGGCTACACCTTC. The chain links TRBV5-1 to TRBJ1-2; 8 bases are shared with TRBD1. Per germline, CDR1 SGHRS and CDR2 YFSETQ. V shed 0 bases, J shed 4 bases, and the junction held 5 bases outside the gene matches. This CDR3 comprises 15 residues.